Shown below are 22 T cell receptor beta chains from a single sample sequenced in a study of cytomegalovirus exposure and HLA in healthy donors. Vbeta (60) and Jbeta (13) primers were used in the PCR. Produced via immunoSEQ multiplex PCR; TCRdb's table is partial and in-frame only. Here the sample spans 110,000 to 150,000 clones, 65% to 80% being singletons. Sequencing input: PBMCs. The receptors were sampled from a woman between 35 and 50 years old in good health and CMV-seronegative.

The rearrangement joins TRBV7-9 to TRBJ1-5, with 8 nucleotides matching TRBD1. From germline, CDR1 is SEHNR and CDR2 FQNEAQ (reference sequence). The CDR3 has 17 amino acids. Unmatched junction bases numbered 11, after V lost 1 base and J lost 6 bases. The CDR3 nucleotides read TGTGCCAGCAGCTTAGTCGAGACAGGGGTAGGCAGTCAGCCCCAGCATTTT. Encoded protein: CASSLVETGVGSQPQHF.

This clone has only one observation. The V and J genes are TRBV11-2 and TRBJ2-2; TRBD2 agrees at 13 bases. The CDR3 length is 16 residues. V gave up 5 bases and J gave up 5 bases; unmatched junction bases: 5. Germline lookup yields CDR1 SGHAT and CDR2 FQNNGV. Here the CDR3 reads CASSPGTSGITGELFF. CDR3 coding DNA: TGTGCCAGCAGCCCCGGGACTAGCGGGATTACCGGGGAGCTGTTTTTT.

This clone was picked up one time. The chain links TRBV21-1 to TRBJ2-2; the tabulated D call, TRBD2, remains unverified against the DNA. TRBV21-1 is a pseudogene segment. The length of the CDR3 is 15 residues. The CDR3: CASSKVRHSTGELFF. For the CDR3, the DNA is TGTGCCAGCAGCAAAGTGAGGCACTCAACTGGGGAGCTGTTTTTT.

This clone was observed a handful of times. The CDR3 region has the DNA TGTGCCAGCTCCGGGGGGGCCGGTCTAGAGACCCAGTACTTC. Its protein product is CASSGGAGLETQYF. The chain employs TRBV9 and TRBJ2-5; the match to TRBD2 covers 8 bases. The trim removed 7 bases at V and 4 bases at J, leaving 9 bases unmatched. The CDR3 length is 14 residues. The germline CDR1 and CDR2 sequences are SGDLS and YYNGEE. Full variable domain (missing parts from reference TRBV9 and TRBJ2-5): DSGVTQTPKHLITATGQRVTLRCSPRSGDLSVYWYQQSLDQGLQFLIQYYNGEERAKGNILERFSAQQFPDLHSELNLSSLELGDSALYFCASSGGAGLETQYFGPGTRLLVL.

The V and J genes are TRBV28 and TRBJ2-7; 10 bases are shared with TRBD2. After removal of 7 bases from V and 3 bases from J, the junction contained 3 bases not matched to a gene. The germline V gene encodes CDR1 MDHEN and CDR2 SYDVKM. This CDR3 spans 13 amino acids. The CDR3 DNA reads TGTGCCAGCACACTAGCGGGAAGCTACGAGCAGTACTTC. Translation: CASTLAGSYEQYF.

The rearrangement joins TRBV6-6 to TRBJ2-7; D is possibly TRBD2 (7 bases). Germline V gene data show CDR1 as MNHNY and CDR2 as SVGAGI (reference sequence). V lost 5 bases, J lost 2 bases, and 13 bases lay in between. The CDR3 covers 14 residues. The CDR3 region is CASSLGGGTYEQYF. The CDR3 DNA reads as TGTGCCAGCAGTCTAGGGGGGGGGACCTACGAGCAGTACTTC.

The rearrangement joins TRBV4-1 to TRBJ2-5; TRBD1 matches at 7 bases. Looked up from germline, CDR1 is MGHRA and CDR2 is YSYEKL. V gave up 0 bases and J gave up 2 bases; unmatched junction bases: 3. This CDR3 comprises 15 residues. The CDR3 coding sequence is TGCGCCAGCAGCCAAGATTCGGGACAGCAAGAGACCCAGTACTTC. Translated, it gives CASSQDSGQQETQYF.

The J gene is TRBJ1-2, the V gene TRBV7-9; D might be TRBD1 (5 bases). Germline CDR1 reads SEHNR; CDR2 reads FQNEAQ (reference sequence). Trimming cost V 5 bases and J 4 bases, with 14 bases left between them. The CDR3 runs to 14 residues. CDR3 amino acids: CASSLSAGPYGYTF. CDR3 nucleotides: TGTGCCAGCAGCCTATCGGCAGGGCCCTATGGCTACACCTTC.

The chain carries TRBV2 and TRBJ2-3; 9 bases are a match to TRBD2. The germline V gene has CDR1 SNHLY and CDR2 FYNNEI. The ends lost 7 bases at V and 2 bases at J; junction bases unmatched: 13. This CDR3 contains 17 residues. The CDR3 is CASILLAGILNTDTQYF. DNA for the CDR3: TGTGCCAGCATTCTCCTAGCGGGGATACTAAACACAGATACGCAGTATTTT.

The chain is built from TRBV4-1 and TRBJ2-5; D gene uncertain. V lost 4 bases to trimming and J lost 2 bases, with 8 bases between them. This CDR3 contains 13 residues. The germline gives CDR1 MGHRA, CDR2 YSYEKL. CDR3 protein: CASSLAVQETQYF. The CDR3 DNA reads as TGCGCCAGCAGCCTGGCAGTTCAAGAGACCCAGTACTTC.

The J gene is TRBJ1-5, the V gene TRBV30; D perhaps matches TRBD1 (5 bases). The ends were cut back, 0 bases at V and 0 bases at J, with 15 bases in the middle. The germline V gene encodes CDR1 GTSNPN and CDR2 SVGIG (reference sequence). CDR3 size: 17 residues. The CDR3, as DNA: TGTGCCTGGAGTGTACTTAGGACACCTTATAGCAATCAGCCCCAGCATTTT. Residues: CAWSVLRTPYSNQPQHF.

The V and J genes are TRBV27 and TRBJ2-5; D is perhaps TRBD2 (6 bases). Germline loops: CDR1 MNHEY, CDR2 SMNVEV (reference sequence). This CDR3 is built from 14 residues. The V end was cut by 7 bases, the J end by 0 bases, with 12 bases between. Here the CDR3 reads CASKGASDQETQYF. The CDR3 DNA sequence: TGTGCCAGCAAAGGGGCTAGCGACCAAGAGACCCAGTACTTC.

The chain joins TRBV6-4 to TRBJ2-2, with D possibly matching TRBD1 (5 bases). This CDR3 is built from 16 residues. Germline V CDR1 and CDR2: MRHNA, SNTAGT. The V gene lost 0 bases and the J gene lost 4 bases, with 12 bases spanning the gap. DNA for the CDR3: TGTGCCAGCAGTGACTCGCCAGGGAAGGGCACCGGGGAGCTGTTTTTT. It yields the protein CASSDSPGKGTGELFF.

The rearrangement uses TRBV19 and TRBJ2-2, with D perhaps matching TRBD1 (5 bases). V was trimmed by 3 bases and J by 1 base, leaving 9 bases between them. The germline V gene has CDR1 LNHDA and CDR2 SQIVND (reference sequence). The length of the CDR3 is 15 residues. The chain's CDR3 is CASSIRARNTGELFF. In DNA, the CDR3 is TGTGCCAGTAGTATCAGGGCTAGGAACACCGGGGAGCTGTTTTTT.

DNA of the CDR3: TGTGCCAGCAGCGTAGGGACCCCCCGAGGGCAAAACGGAAAACTGTTTTTT. Translated, it gives CASSVGTPRGQNGKLFF. The rearrangement links TRBV9 to TRBJ1-4; D is unresolved. Trimming removed 0 bases at V and 10 bases at J, with 22 bases between. The CDR3 sequence is 17 residues long. The germline gives CDR1 SGDLS, CDR2 YYNGEE.

The chain links TRBV7-5 to TRBJ1-6. TRBV7-5 is annotated as a pseudogene. This CDR3 contains 17 residues. The CDR3 DNA sequence: TGTGTCAGAAGCTTAGACAGCGGGGTATACAATAATTCACCCCTCCACTTT. This codes for CVRSLDSGVYNNSPLHF.

The chain has TRBV7-6 and TRBJ1-5; 8 nucleotides match TRBD1. The CDR3 length is 14 residues. J gave up 3 bases and V 2 bases, and 0 bases lay outside the gene matches. CDR1 and CDR2 (germline): SGHVS, FNYEAQ. The CDR3 DNA follows: TGTGCCAGCAGCTTACAGGGGGCCAATCAGCCCCAGCATTTT. It yields the protein CASSLQGANQPQHF. The whole variable domain, filled in from reference TRBV7-6 and TRBJ1-5, reads GAGVSQSPRYKVTKRGQDVALRCDPISGHVSLYWYRQALGQGPEFLTYFNYEAQQDKSGLPNDRFSAERPEGSISTLTIQRTEQRDSAMYRCASSLQGANQPQHFGDGTRLSIL.

The chain carries TRBV5-4 and TRBJ2-1; perhaps TRBD2 as D (5 bases). Trimming stripped 3 bases from V and 5 bases from J, with 15 bases between. The CDR3 length is 15 residues. Germline values: CDR1 SGHNT, CDR2 YYREEE (reference sequence). The chain's CDR3 is CASSYPDSPDNEQFF. DNA of the CDR3: TGTGCCAGCAGCTATCCGGACTCACCAGACAATGAGCAGTTCTTC. Full variable domain (remainder filled in from reference TRBV5-4 and TRBJ2-1): ETGVTQSPTHLIKTRGQQVTLRCSSQSGHNTVSWYQQALGQGPQFIFQYYREEENGRGNFPPRFSGLQFPNYSSELNVNALELDDSALYLCASSYPDSPDNEQFFGPGTRLTVL.

The chain is built from TRBV18 and TRBJ2-7, with 9 nucleotides matching TRBD1. The CDR3 contains 14 residues. CDR1 and CDR2 (germline): KGHSH, LQKENI. V lost 6 bases to trimming and J lost 7 bases; unmatched junction nucleotides: 10. CDR3 sequence: CASSLNRGPGEQYF. CDR3 in DNA: TGTGCCAGCTCCCTTAACAGGGGGCCGGGGGAGCAGTACTTC.

The V and J genes are TRBV6-5 and TRBJ2-1; 8 nucleotides agree with TRBD1. CDR3 length: 16 residues. Trimming cost V 2 bases and J 4 bases; bases outside gene matches: 7. Per the germline V gene, CDR1 is MNHEY and CDR2 is SVGAGI. The DNA for the CDR3 is TGTGCCAGCAGTTACCCCGGGACAGGACGTTACAATGAGCAGTTCTTC. It yields the protein CASSYPGTGRYNEQFF.

The V gene is TRBV20-1, the J gene TRBJ1-2; TRBD1 matches at 7 bases. Germline V gene lookup returns CDR1 DFQATT and CDR2 SNEGSKA (reference sequence). The CDR3 extends over 11 amino acids. The junction had 5 bases not matched to a gene; V was cut back by 6 bases and J by 7 bases. CDR3 sequence: CSAGDRVGYTF. The DNA for the CDR3 is TGCAGTGCAGGCGACAGGGTTGGCTACACCTTC.

This clone was seen a handful of times. The chain employs TRBV7-9 and TRBJ2-5, with 8 bases identical to TRBD1. Germline CDR1 is SEHNR and CDR2 is FQNEAQ (reference sequence). Trimming cost V 1 base and J 5 bases; bases outside gene matches: 6. The CDR3 runs to 15 residues. CDR3 sequence (DNA): TGTGCCAGCAGCTTAGGACAGGGGAGCTGGGAGACCCAGTACTTC. It translates to CASSLGQGSWETQYF.